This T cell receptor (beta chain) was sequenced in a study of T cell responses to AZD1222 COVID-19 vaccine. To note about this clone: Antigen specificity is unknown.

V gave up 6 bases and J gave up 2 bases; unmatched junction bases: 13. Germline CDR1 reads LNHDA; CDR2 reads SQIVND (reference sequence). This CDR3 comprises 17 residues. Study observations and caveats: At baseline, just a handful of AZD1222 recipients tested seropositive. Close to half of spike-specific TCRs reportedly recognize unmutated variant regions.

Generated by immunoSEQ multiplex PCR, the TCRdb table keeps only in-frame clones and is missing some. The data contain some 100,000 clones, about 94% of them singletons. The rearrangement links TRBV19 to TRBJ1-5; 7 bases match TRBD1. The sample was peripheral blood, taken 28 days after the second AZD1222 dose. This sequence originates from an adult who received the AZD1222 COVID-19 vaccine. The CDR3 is CASSNSFDRAGNQPQHF. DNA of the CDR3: TGTGCCAGTAGCAATAGTTTCGACAGGGCTGGCAATCAGCCCCAGCATTTT. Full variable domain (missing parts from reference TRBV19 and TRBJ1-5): DGGITQSPKYLFRKEGQNVTLSCEQNLNHDAMYWYRQDPGQGLRLIYYSQIVNDFQKGDIAEGYSVSREKKESFPLTVTSAQKNPTAFYLCASSNSFDRAGNQPQHFGDGTRLSIL.